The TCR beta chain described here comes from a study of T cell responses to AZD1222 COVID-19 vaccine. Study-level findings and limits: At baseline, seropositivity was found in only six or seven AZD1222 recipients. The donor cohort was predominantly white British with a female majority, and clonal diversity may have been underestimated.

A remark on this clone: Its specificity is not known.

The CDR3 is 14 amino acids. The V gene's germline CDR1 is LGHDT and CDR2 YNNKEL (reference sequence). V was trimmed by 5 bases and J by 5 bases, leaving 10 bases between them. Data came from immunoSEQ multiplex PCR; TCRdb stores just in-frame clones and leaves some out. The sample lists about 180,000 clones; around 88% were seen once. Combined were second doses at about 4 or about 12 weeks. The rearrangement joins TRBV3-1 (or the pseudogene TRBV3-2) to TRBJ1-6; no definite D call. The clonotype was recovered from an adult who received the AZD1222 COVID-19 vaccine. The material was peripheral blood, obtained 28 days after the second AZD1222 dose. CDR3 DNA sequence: TGTGCCAGCAGCTACAAGACTGATAATTCACCCCTCCACTTT. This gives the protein CASSYKTDNSPLHF.